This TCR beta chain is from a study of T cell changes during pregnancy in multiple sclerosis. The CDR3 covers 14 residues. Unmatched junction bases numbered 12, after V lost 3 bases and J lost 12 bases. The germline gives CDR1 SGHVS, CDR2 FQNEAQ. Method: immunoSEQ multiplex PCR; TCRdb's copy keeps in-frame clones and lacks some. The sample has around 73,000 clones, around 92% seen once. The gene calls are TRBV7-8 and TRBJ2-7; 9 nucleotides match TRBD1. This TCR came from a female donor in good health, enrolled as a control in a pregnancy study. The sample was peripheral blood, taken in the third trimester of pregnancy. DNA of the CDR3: TGTGCCAGCAGCTTCGCAAATACCCGGGACAGGGTGTACTTC. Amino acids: CASSFANTRDRVYF.